A selection of T cell receptor beta chains follows, all from one sample in a study of identical twins. MiXCR was run by TCRdb on the 5' RACE reads, yielding one entry per CDR3 protein. In the table there are about 340,000 distinct CDR3 sequences, over 9% of which are singletons. The same sample was also used in a study of yellow fever vaccine responses in identical twins.

Sequenced material: CD8+ T cells sorted from blood. Source of these receptors: a woman aged 18-29 years in good health. Each CDR3 is given with its conserved first and last residue. A D gene is named only where the DNA matches it firmly. Clone size is not always given. Where it is, it says once, few, many or a class for expanded clones.

>TRBJ1-2|13|TRBV12-3/TRBV12-4|-|many
CATTVGFNYGYTF
TGTGCCACCACTGTGGGCTTCAACTATGGCTACACCTTC
>TRBJ2-1|13|TRBV11-2|-|-
CASNPGNYNEQFF
TGTGCCAGCAACCCGGGAAACTACAATGAGCAGTTCTTC
>TRBJ2-1|13|TRBV29-1|TRBD1|many
CSEQTGVGDEQFF
TGCAGCGAGCAGACAGGGGTTGGGGATGAGCAGTTCTTC
>TRBJ2-5|14|TRBV6-1|TRBD1|-
CASRPGQGRETQYF
TGTGCCAGCAGGCCGGGACAGGGGAGAGAGACCCAGTACTTC
>TRBJ2-2|14|TRBV20-1|TRBD1|-
CSARVDRVTGELFF
TGCAGTGCTAGGGTAGACAGGGTGACCGGGGAGCTGTTTTTT
>TRBJ1-1|13|TRBV24-1|-|few
CATRLTGGTEAFF
TGTGCCACCAGGCTGACAGGAGGCACTGAAGCTTTCTTT
>TRBJ2-3|15|TRBV9|-|few
CASSVGSGYTDTQYF
TGTGCCAGCAGCGTAGGCAGCGGCTACACAGATACGCAGTATTTT
>TRBJ1-2|13|TRBV6-2/TRBV6-3|-|-
CASSYMGGNGYTF
TGTGCCAGCAGTTACATGGGGGGCAATGGCTACACCTTC
>TRBJ2-1|17|TRBV5-6|TRBD2|-
CASSPGTSGRRGNEQFF
TGTGCCAGCAGCCCGGGGACTAGCGGGAGGCGAGGGAATGAGCAGTTCTTC
>TRBJ2-1|13|TRBV25-1|TRBD2|-
CARRDYRYNEQFF
TGTGCCAGGCGGGACTACCGCTACAATGAGCAGTTCTTC
>TRBJ2-7|17|TRBV4-1|-|few
CASSQVLRAPRSYEQYF
TGCGCCAGCAGCCAAGTCTTAAGGGCTCCTCGGTCCTACGAGCAGTACTTC
>TRBJ2-7|13|TRBV28|-|few
CASKITGFYEQYF
TGTGCCAGCAAAATAACGGGATTCTACGAGCAGTACTTC
>TRBJ2-1|15|TRBV3-1|TRBD2|many
CASSPSGSAYNEQFF
TGTGCCAGCAGCCCCAGCGGGAGCGCCTACAATGAGCAGTTCTTC
>TRBJ1-2|12|TRBV12-3/TRBV12-4|-|few
CASRGGDYGYTF
TGTGCCAGCAGGGGTGGGGACTATGGCTACACCTTC
>TRBJ2-2|18|TRBV4-1|-|few
CASSLLATDGTNTGELFF
TGCGCCAGCAGCCTCCTAGCCACGGACGGTACGAACACCGGGGAGCTGTTTTTT
>TRBJ2-3|14|TRBV7-8|-|many
CASSLDGSLDTQYF
TGTGCCAGCAGCTTGGACGGGAGTCTTGATACGCAGTATTTT
>TRBJ2-1|14|TRBV5-1|TRBD1|few
CASSRGQGAGEQFF
TGCGCCAGCAGCAGGGGACAGGGGGCGGGTGAGCAGTTCTTC
>TRBJ2-3|11|TRBV15|-|few
CATSAGNTQYF
TGTGCCACCAGCGCGGGCAATACGCAGTATTTT
>TRBJ2-1|16|TRBV12-3/TRBV12-4|-|-
CASSFSGGQRYNEQFF
TGTGCCAGCAGTTTTTCCGGGGGCCAACGATACAATGAGCAGTTCTTC
>TRBJ2-1|13|TRBV13|-|-
CASSSGQNNEQFF
TGTGCCAGCAGCTCCGGACAAAACAATGAGCAGTTCTTC